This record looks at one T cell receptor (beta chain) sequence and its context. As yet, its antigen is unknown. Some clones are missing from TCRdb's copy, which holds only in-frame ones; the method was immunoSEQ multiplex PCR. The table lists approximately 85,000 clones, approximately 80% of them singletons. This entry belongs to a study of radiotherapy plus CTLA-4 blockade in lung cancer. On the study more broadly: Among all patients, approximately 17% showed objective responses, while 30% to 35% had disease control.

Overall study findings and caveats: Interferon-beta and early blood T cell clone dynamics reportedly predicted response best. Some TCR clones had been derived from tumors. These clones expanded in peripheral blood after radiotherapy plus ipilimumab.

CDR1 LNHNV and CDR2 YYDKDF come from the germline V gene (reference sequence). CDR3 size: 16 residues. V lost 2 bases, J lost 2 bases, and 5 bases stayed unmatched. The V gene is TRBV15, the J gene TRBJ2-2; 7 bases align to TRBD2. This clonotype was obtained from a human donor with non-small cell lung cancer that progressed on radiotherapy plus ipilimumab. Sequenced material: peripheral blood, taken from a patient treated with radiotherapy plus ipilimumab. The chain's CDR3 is CATSRPWGGNTGELFF. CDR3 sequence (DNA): TGTGCCACCAGCAGACCATGGGGGGGTAACACCGGGGAGCTGTTTTTT.